The 5 T cell receptor beta chains listed next were all sequenced from one sample in a study of blood T cells in healthy people across ages. It was with a sample-barcoded 5' primer and a J-beta primer mix that a second PCR of about 6 to 12 cycles was run. TCRdb used MiXCR to reprocess the 5' RACE reads, holding one entry per CDR3 protein. The table records about 670,000 distinct CDR3 sequences, 40% to 45% of them present only once. Sequences were obtained from blood. Receptor source: a man older than 75 in good health.

This clonotype was counted only a few times. A read error is possible here, since a much larger clone lies one base away. This chain connects TRBV7-2 to TRBJ2-5; D could derive from TRBD1 or TRBD2 (6 bases each). Germline V gives CDR1 SGHTA, CDR2 FQGNSA. Deletions cut 4 bases from V and 4 bases from J, with 19 bases between. CDR3 length: 16 residues. CDR3 bases: TGTGCCAGCAGCTCCGGAGTAGGGGGGCGGGGAGAGACCCAGTACTTC. It codes for CASSSGVGGRGETQYF.

This clonotype appeared many times. The chain employs TRBV7-6 and TRBJ2-2; D remains ambiguous. V shed 2 bases and J shed 5 bases, with 6 bases lying between them. Germline V gives CDR1 SGHVS, CDR2 FNYEAQ. This CDR3 has 13 residues. The CDR3, as DNA: TGTGCCAGCAGCTTATCGCCAACCGGGGAGCTGTTTTTT. It translates to CASSLSPTGELFF. The complete variable domain, with remaining parts taken from reference TRBV7-6 and TRBJ2-2, reads GAGVSQSPRYKVTKRGQDVALRCDPISGHVSLYWYRQALGQGPEFLTYFNYEAQQDKSGLPNDRFSAERPEGSISTLTIQRTEQRDSAMYRCASSLSPTGELFFGEGSRLTVL.

The gene calls are TRBV7-2 and TRBJ2-6; perhaps TRBD1 as D (5 bases). Germline V gene lookup returns CDR1 SGHTA and CDR2 FQGNSA. V lost 6 bases, J lost 2 bases, and 11 bases lay in between. The CDR3 spans 15 residues. The CDR3 bases are TGTGCCAGCAGTCAAGCGACAGCTGGGGCCAACGTCCTGACTTTC. Protein sequence: CASSQATAGANVLTF.

This chain connects TRBV20-1 to TRBJ2-5; no clear D. The CDR3 sequence is 12 residues long. Per the germline V gene, CDR1 is DFQATT and CDR2 is SNEGSKA (reference sequence). The V end lost 8 bases, the J end lost 4 bases, and 14 bases lay between the germline ends. This CDR3 is CSIDSGSETQYF. In nucleotides, the CDR3 is TGCAGTATCGATTCCGGGTCAGAGACCCAGTACTTC.

The chain joins TRBV28 to TRBJ2-5; TRBD2 might be the D (6 bases). The J call may be wrong; the DNA end is better matched by TRBJ2-7. CDR3 length: 14 residues. Germline-derived CDR1 and CDR2 are MDHEN and SYDVKM. DNA of the CDR3: TGTGCCAGCAGCTCCTCGGGAGTAGGGTACGAGCAGTACTTC. The encoded protein is CASSSSGVGYEQYF.